The rows below give T cell receptor beta chains drawn from one sample of a study of post-analysis software for immune sequencing data. TCRdb fed the PCR reads into MiXCR, producing one record per CDR3 protein. The sample has 430,000 or so distinct CDR3 sequences; more than 30% are singletons. The sequencing sample was made of blood. The receptors here all came from a girl aged 2 to 9 with multiple sclerosis. Each CDR3 is given with its conserved first and last residue. The D gene is left open where the match is weak. Size is omitted from some rows. Given values are once, few, many or a class for expanded clones.

clone_size j_call v_call d_call cdr3_aa cdr3_nt
few TRBJ2-3 TRBV7-6 . CASSLGRSRSTDTQYF TGTGCCAGCAGCTTAGGAAGATCTCGAAGCACAGATACGCAGTATTTT
. TRBJ2-7 TRBV12-3/TRBV12-4 . CASSLGNRAHGYEQYF TGTGCCAGCAGTTTAGGCAACAGGGCCCATGGGTACGAGCAGTACTTC
. TRBJ1-2 TRBV2 . CASRASEANYGYTF TGTGCCAGTAGAGCTTCCGAAGCTAACTATGGCTACACCTTC
. TRBJ1-2 TRBV7-2 TRBD1 CASSSFWDRGTNYGYTF TGTGCCAGCAGCAGCTTTTGGGACAGGGGTACTAACTATGGCTACACCTTC
many TRBJ2-7 TRBV10-3 . CAISGAEGSYEQYF TGTGCCATCAGTGGGGCGGAGGGCTCCTACGAGCAGTACTTC
few TRBJ2-6 TRBV6-5 . CASHYGTFSGANVLTF TGTGCCAGCCATTACGGGACTTTCTCTGGGGCCAACGTCCTGACTTTC
. TRBJ2-5 TRBV11-2 TRBD2 CASSHPSGLDEETQYF TGTGCCAGCAGCCACCCCTCGGGACTAGATGAAGAGACCCAGTACTTC
. TRBJ2-5 TRBV6-6 TRBD2 CASSYSTIGTSIETQYF TGTGCCAGCAGTTACTCTACGATCGGGACTAGCATTGAGACCCAGTACTTC
few TRBJ1-2 TRBV6-6 . CASSPSAGGRYGYTF TGTGCCAGCAGTCCGAGCGCCGGGGGGCGATATGGCTACACCTTC
few TRBJ2-1 TRBV12-3/TRBV12-4 . CASTLGVGLGEQFF TGTGCCAGCACCTTAGGAGTGGGGCTCGGTGAGCAGTTCTTC
. TRBJ2-3 TRBV28 TRBD2 CASSHPLVTSGGRDTQYF TGTGCCAGCAGCCACCCTCTCGTGACTAGCGGGGGTCGGGATACGCAGTATTTT
. TRBJ1-2 TRBV11-2 TRBD1 CASSGGGGTASYGYTF TGTGCCAGCAGCGGCGGGGGAGGGACAGCTAGCTATGGCTACACCTTC
few TRBJ1-2 TRBV5-1 TRBD1 CASSLAGQGSGYTF TGCGCCAGCAGCCTGGCGGGACAGGGGAGCGGCTACACCTTC
few TRBJ2-1 TRBV6-6 TRBD2 CASSQGTSGGDEQFF TGTGCCAGCAGTCAAGGGACTAGCGGGGGGGATGAGCAGTTCTTC
. TRBJ2-7 TRBV28 TRBD2 CASRSSGTSVYEQYF TGTGCCAGCAGATCCTCCGGGACTAGCGTCTACGAGCAGTACTTC
. TRBJ2-7 TRBV27 . CASGLVDNSYEQYF TGTGCCAGCGGTCTAGTTGACAACTCCTACGAGCAGTACTTC
. TRBJ2-1 TRBV6-2/TRBV6-3 . CASSYGGRSSIEQFF TGTGCCAGCAGTTACGGAGGGCGATCTAGTATTGAGCAGTTCTTC
. TRBJ1-5 TRBV11-2 TRBD1 CASSVQGNQPQHF TGTGCCAGCAGCGTACAGGGGAATCAGCCCCAGCATTTT
. TRBJ1-2 TRBV25-1 . CASSDTNYGYTF TGTGCCAGCAGTGACACTAACTATGGCTACACCTTC
few TRBJ2-1 TRBV29-1 . CSVGKGNNEQFF TGCAGCGTTGGTAAGGGGAACAATGAGCAGTTCTTC
. TRBJ2-5 TRBV25-1 . CASSGFPVWGAGETQYF TGTGCCAGCAGTGGATTCCCGGTATGGGGGGCTGGAGAGACCCAGTACTTC
. TRBJ1-4 TRBV6-6 TRBD1 CASQEQGLGEKLFF TGTGCCAGCCAAGAACAGGGGTTGGGTGAAAAACTGTTTTTT
. TRBJ2-7 TRBV15 . CATSRDLRAGYEQYF TGTGCCACCAGCAGAGATCTGAGGGCGGGGTACGAGCAGTACTTC
. TRBJ2-7 TRBV29-1 TRBD2 CSIGGTSGAIEQYF TGCAGCATCGGGGGGACTAGCGGGGCCATCGAGCAGTACTTC
few TRBJ1-2 TRBV30 . CARGPAKVYGYTF TGTGCAAGAGGACCTGCCAAGGTCTATGGCTACACCTTC
few TRBJ1-2 TRBV7-6 TRBD1 CASSLYRGQRANYGYTF TGTGCCAGCAGCTTATATCGGGGACAGCGAGCTAACTATGGCTACACCTTC
few TRBJ2-1 TRBV29-1 . CSVVGSGTSYNEQFF TGCAGCGTTGTTGGTAGCGGAACTTCGTACAATGAGCAGTTCTTC
. TRBJ2-3 TRBV28 . CASRISTDTQYF TGTGCCAGCCGGATTAGCACAGATACGCAGTATTTT
. TRBJ2-1 TRBV28 TRBD1 CASSLGTGVRFF TGTGCCAGCAGTTTAGGGACAGGGGTTCGGTTCTTC
. TRBJ1-1 TRBV5-1 . CASSLFPDSEAFF TGCGCCAGCAGCTTGTTTCCAGACAGTGAAGCTTTCTTT
. TRBJ2-1 TRBV20-1 TRBD2 CSASPLAGAYNEQFF TGCAGTGCTAGTCCCCTAGCGGGAGCCTACAATGAGCAGTTCTTC